The 21 T cell receptor beta chains presented below share a single source sample, sequenced in a study of CD8 T cells in ankylosing spondylitis. Findings and limits, study-wide: What appeared characteristic of ankylosing spondylitis blood was a TCR beta motif of eight highly homologous variants.

TCRdb re-analysed the 5' RACE reads in MiXCR, keeping a single row per CDR3 protein. The repertoire holds approximately 520,000 distinct CDR3 sequences, with approximately 5% as singletons. The antigens these receptors bind are not known. Sequenced material: blood, either unsorted or a sorted T cell fraction (not recorded which). The receptor source for this set is a male donor with ankylosing spondylitis.

This clonotype was detected ten times or more. V is TRBV12-5 and J is TRBJ2-3, with 10 bases that match TRBD1. V trimming: 5 bases; J trimming: 5 bases; junction bases outside the gene matches: 10. The CDR3 consists of 16 residues. The V gene's germline CDR1 is LGHNT and CDR2 FRNRAP. The CDR3 DNA is TGTGCTAGTGGTCGTGGAGGGACAGGGGCTGGAGATACGCAGTATTTT. Protein: CASGRGGTGAGDTQYF. The whole variable domain, filled in from reference TRBV12-5 and TRBJ2-3, reads DARVTQTPRHKVTEMGQEVTMRCQPILGHNTVFWYRQTMMQGLELLAYFRNRAPLDDSGMPKDRFSAEMPDATLATLKIQPSEPRDSAVYFCASGRGGTGAGDTQYFGPGTRLTVL.

Many counts were recorded for this clonotype. The chain employs TRBV5-5 and TRBJ2-3, with D uncertain. Between the trimmed V and J ends, which lost 2 bases and 2 bases, there was a span of 9 bases. This CDR3 comprises 14 residues. Germline V gene data show CDR1 as SGHKS and CDR2 as YYEKEE (reference sequence). The CDR3 DNA is TGTGCCAGCAGCTTTATTGGCTCCACAGATACGCAGTATTTT. It translates to CASSFIGSTDTQYF.

This clonotype was seen only a few times. The junction shows a germline mismatch at one end, possibly a read error. The V call is TRBV20-1, the J call TRBJ2-5; 11 bases are shared with TRBD2. CDR3 length: 17 amino acids. Looked up from germline, CDR1 is DFQATT and CDR2 is SNEGSKA (reference sequence). CDR3 nucleotide sequence: TGCTGTGCTAGAGATTGGAGACTAGCGGGAAGCCAAGAGACCCAGTACTTC. Protein sequence: CCARDWRLAGSQETQYF.

About this clonotype: A much larger clone lies one base from this, so it may be a read error. The V gene is TRBV4-1, the J gene TRBJ1-1, with unresolved D. This CDR3 contains 14 residues. Germline CDR1 is MGHRA and CDR2 is YSYEKL. V gave up 4 bases and J gave up 2 bases, with 11 bases separating them. The CDR3 DNA is TGCGCCAGCAGCCGGGAGGGAAGCAACACTGAAGCTTTCTTT. Translation gives CASSREGSNTEAFF.

This clonotype was found many times. CDR3 loop: CASSGYPRELHEQYF. DNA for the CDR3: TGTGCCAGCAGCGGATACCCCCGGGAGCTCCACGAGCAGTACTTC. V gene TRBV12-3 or TRBV12-4 combines with J gene TRBJ2-7; D possibly corresponds to TRBD2 (6 bases). The CDR3 has 15 amino acids. V gave up 6 bases and J gave up 5 bases, with 20 bases separating them.

In its sample, this clonotype was seen many times. This chain uses TRBV12-3 or TRBV12-4 with TRBJ2-2; 10 bases line up with TRBD1. The J segment lost 4 bases and the V segment lost 6 bases, leaving 8 bases of the junction unmatched. The CDR3 totals 16 residues. DNA of the CDR3: TGTGCCAGCAGACCCCGGGACAGGGGTATCACCGGGGAGCTGTTTTTT. This encodes CASRPRDRGITGELFF.

The chain combines TRBV11-2 with TRBJ2-1; 7 nucleotides line up with TRBD2. Trimming at V came to 4 bases and at J to 4 bases, leaving 7 bases not matched to a gene. This CDR3 region has 15 residues. The germline gives CDR1 SGHAT, CDR2 FQNNGV. CDR3 DNA: TGTGCCAGCAGCTCCCAAGCGGGGCGGTACAATGAGCAGTTCTTC. It translates to CASSSQAGRYNEQFF.

This clonotype was found many times. The genes are TRBV5-1 and TRBJ2-3; D possibly corresponds to TRBD2 (6 bases). Germline V gene lookup returns CDR1 SGHRS and CDR2 YFSETQ. V was cut by 6 bases and J by 0 bases, with 8 bases left in between. The CDR3 totals 13 residues. The CDR3 here is CASMAGSTDTQYF. In DNA, the CDR3 is TGCGCCAGCATGGCGGGAAGCACAGATACGCAGTATTTT. The full variable domain, with the rest looked up from reference TRBV5-1 and TRBJ2-3, is KAGVTQTPRYLIKTRGQQVTLSCSPISGHRSVSWYQQTPGQGLQFLFEYFSETQRNKGNFPGRFSGRQFSNSRSEMNVSTLELGDSALYLCASMAGSTDTQYFGPGTRLTVL.

This clonotype was seen more than once but under ten times. The V and J genes are TRBV20-1 and TRBJ2-7; 7 bases fit TRBD1. The germline CDR1 and CDR2 sequences are DFQATT and SNEGSKA (reference sequence). Trimming at V came to 6 bases and at J to 0 bases, leaving 8 bases not matched to a gene. The CDR3 spans 14 residues. In DNA form, the CDR3 reads TGCAGTGCACTTCCGGGGACAGTCTCCTACGAGCAGTACTTC. Translating gives CSALPGTVSYEQYF.

This clonotype was seen at least ten times. The gene calls are TRBV10-1 and TRBJ2-3, with 11 nucleotides matching TRBD2. Germline values: CDR1 WNHNN, CDR2 SYGVQD (reference sequence). The CDR3 sequence is 15 residues long. Trimming took 5 bases from V and 7 from J; bases not matched to a gene: 8. CDR3 coding DNA: TGCGCCAGCAGTTTACAAACTAGCGGGAGAAATACGCAGTATTTT. This sequence encodes CASSLQTSGRNTQYF.

This clonotype showed up many times. V gene TRBV12-3 or TRBV12-4 combines with J gene TRBJ1-2; no clear D. V dropped 7 bases and J dropped 4 bases, with 19 bases sitting between them. The length of the CDR3 is 15 residues. The chain's CDR3 is CASTSQRENIYGYTF. The DNA of the CDR3 is TGTGCCAGCACCTCCCAGCGAGAAAATATCTATGGCTACACCTTC.

This clonotype was picked up a small number of times. The V gene is TRBV4-3, the J gene TRBJ1-1; D perhaps matches TRBD1 (6 bases). CDR3 length equals 16 residues. Germline CDR1 is LGHNA and CDR2 is YSLEER. V was pared by 0 bases and J by 1 base, with 12 bases between. CDR3 coding DNA: TGCGCCAGCAGCCAAGATGGTGGGGGCGAGAACACTGAAGCTTTCTTT. Translating gives CASSQDGGGENTEAFF.

In its sample, this clonotype was seen many times. This rearrangement joins TRBV7-8 to TRBJ2-3; a weak D match, TRBD2 (5 bases). Looked up from germline, CDR1 is SGHVS and CDR2 is FQNEAQ. This CDR3 contains 14 residues. Trimming took 3 bases from V and 2 from J, leaving 9 bases between them. The CDR3 region has the DNA TGTGCCAGCAGCTTGAGGGATCCCACAGATACGCAGTATTTT. Its translation is CASSLRDPTDTQYF.

Many counts were recorded for this clonotype. The chain carries TRBV9 and TRBJ2-5; TRBD2 agrees at 9 bases. V gave up 0 bases and J gave up 5 bases; unmatched junction bases: 5. The CDR3 contains 15 residues. Germline V gene data show CDR1 as SGDLS and CDR2 as YYNGEE. The CDR3 coding sequence is TGTGCCAGCAGCGTAGGAGGCGGGAGGGCGGAGACCCAGTACTTC. Protein sequence: CASSVGGGRAETQYF.

As concerns this clonotype: With a much larger clone just one base away, this may be a read error. The CDR3 nucleotides read TGTGCCAGCAGCTTAGAGGGAGCGAGGGAGCAGTACTTC. Translated: CASSLEGAREQYF. V gene TRBV7-2 combines with J gene TRBJ2-7, with a possible D match to TRBD2 (5 bases). Germline lookup yields CDR1 SGHTA and CDR2 FQGNSA. This CDR3 region has 13 residues. Trimming removed 1 base from V and 7 bases from J, with 11 bases in between.

The chain is built from TRBV4-3 and TRBJ2-2, with TRBD1 matching over 8 bases. The germline gives CDR1 LGHNA, CDR2 YSLEER. This CDR3 region has 16 residues. V dropped 0 bases and J dropped 3; count of bases not matched to a gene: 3. CDR3 nucleotide sequence: TGCGCCAGCAGCCAAGATATGACAGGGGACACCGGGGAGCTGTTTTTT. Amino acids: CASSQDMTGDTGELFF.

This clonotype was seen repeatedly, ten times or more. The rearrangement joins TRBV5-1 to TRBJ2-1, with no clear D. The V and J ends lost 0 bases and 2 bases respectively, with 9 bases between them. CDR3 length: 15 residues. Germline V gene sequence: CDR1 SGHRS, CDR2 YFSETQ. Here the CDR3 reads CASSLGPLAYNEQFF. In DNA, the CDR3 is TGCGCCAGCAGCTTGGGTCCCCTGGCCTACAATGAGCAGTTCTTC.

This clonotype has more than one count but fewer than ten. V is TRBV7-9 and J is TRBJ2-6, with 7 bases fitting TRBD1. The CDR3 length is 14 residues. After removal of 6 bases from V and 2 bases from J, the junction contained 1 base not matched to a gene. Germline V gives CDR1 SEHNR, CDR2 FQNEAQ (reference sequence). CDR3 in amino acids: CASRRGPGANVLTF. CDR3 sequence (DNA): TGTGCCAGCAGGAGGGGGCCTGGGGCCAACGTCCTGACTTTC.

The sample holds a few counts of this clonotype. The chain is built from TRBV20-1 and TRBJ2-7; TRBD1 matches at 8 bases. The CDR3 consists of 12 residues. CDR1 and CDR2 (germline): DFQATT, SNEGSKA (reference sequence). The junction had 2 bases not matched to a gene; V was cut back by 5 bases and J by 2 bases. CDR3 loop: CSADRGAYEQYF. The CDR3 DNA follows: TGCAGTGCTGACAGGGGTGCCTACGAGCAGTACTTC.

This clonotype was detected ten times or more. The chain is built from TRBV20-1 and TRBJ1-1; D is perhaps TRBD1 (6 bases). CDR3 length equals 14 residues. The germline V gene has CDR1 DFQATT and CDR2 SNEGSKA (reference sequence). V lost 3 bases and J lost 0, with 11 bases in between. CDR3 loop: CSASDRRMNTEAFF. As DNA, the CDR3 is TGCAGTGCTAGTGACAGGAGGATGAACACTGAAGCTTTCTTT.

This clonotype was seen ten or more times. The chain is built from TRBV27 and TRBJ1-2; TRBD1 matches at 8 bases. Germline values: CDR1 MNHEY, CDR2 SMNVEV (reference sequence). This CDR3 comprises 14 residues. The V segment lost 0 bases and the J segment 6 bases; nucleotides outside the gene matches: 3. The CDR3 spells CASSLSPRGHGYTF. CDR3 sequence (DNA): TGTGCCAGCAGTTTATCCCCCAGGGGGCATGGCTACACCTTC.